This TCR beta chain was identified in a study of technical replicates of blood from several donors. Generated by immunoSEQ multiplex PCR, the TCRdb table keeps only in-frame clones and is missing some. This sample yields 55,000 to 75,000 clones, of which over 85% are seen a single time; approximately 3.9% belongs to the top ten. Sequenced sample: PBMCs. This TCR was recovered from a human donor in good health. Some clones in this sample may be carry-over from other donors' samples.

For the CDR3, the DNA is TGTGCCAGCAGCTTAGTTAGCGGGGGTGCAGGCTCCTACGAGCAGTACTTC. It codes for CASSLVSGGAGSYEQYF. The rearrangement joins TRBV7-2 to TRBJ2-7; 9 nucleotides agree with TRBD2. J gave up 0 bases and V 1 base, and 7 bases lay outside the gene matches. This CDR3 region has 17 residues. The V gene's germline CDR1 is SGHTA and CDR2 FQGNSA. Full variable domain (outside the CDR3, taken from reference TRBV7-2 and TRBJ2-7): GAGVSQSPSNKVTEKGKDVELRCDPISGHTALYWYRQSLGQGLEFLIYFQGNSAPDKSGLPSDRFSAERTGGSVSTLTIQRTQQEDSAVYLCASSLVSGGAGSYEQYFGPGTRLTVT.